The clone carrying this T cell receptor (beta chain) came up once. This specimen comes from a study of blood T cell repertoires in COVID-19. The CDR3 extends over 15 amino acids. Germline CDR1 is LGHNA and CDR2 is YSLEER. Trimming removed 7 bases at V and 5 bases at J, with 20 bases between. Assay used: immunoSEQ multiplex PCR; TCRdb lists only in-frame clones, some missing. This repertoire shows 200,000 to 250,000 clones, approximately 80% found once; its top ten account for under 2%. Sequenced input: PBMCs or T cells enriched from blood (not recorded which). The V gene is TRBV4-3, the J gene TRBJ1-2; possible D gene TRBD1, 5 bases. The receptor's source is a man aged 55 to 70 who had recovered from COVID-19. The DNA for the CDR3 is TGCGCCAGCAACCCGGATTTTGGGGGGGGGTATGGCTACACCTTC. Translated, it gives CASNPDFGGGYGYTF.